This T cell receptor (beta chain) was found in a study of blood T cells in healthy people across ages. Total RNA was extracted at no less than 6 micrograms per sample. For the second PCR, which ran for about 6 to 11 cycles, a sample-barcoded 5' primer and a J-beta primer mix were used. All cDNA molecules were each tagged by a template-switch adaptor with 12 random nucleotides. TCRdb re-called the 5' RACE reads through MiXCR, storing one row per CDR3 protein. The sample consists of over 500,000 distinct CDR3 sequences, 27% of them appearing once. This clonotype was detected a few times. In addition, the sample was reused for a study of T cells of mothers and their children. That paper notes: Input to cDNA synthesis comprised all extracted RNA, at a ratio of roughly 1.5 ug per 15 ul.

The sequence derives from a boy aged 2 to 10 in good health. What was sequenced was blood.

CDR3 in amino acids: CASSFHRDQETQYF. DNA for the CDR3: TGTGCCAGCAGTTTCCATCGGGACCAAGAGACCCAGTACTTC. The chain links TRBV25-1 to TRBJ2-5; D is unclear. Germline V gene data show CDR1 as MGHDK and CDR2 as SYGVNS. Trimming shortened V by 5 bases and J by 0 bases, and 10 bases separated the two germline ends. This CDR3 comprises 14 residues.